Listed below are T cell receptor beta chains from one sample, sequenced in a study of T cells in localized non-small cell lung cancer. Measured with immunoSEQ multiplex PCR; TCRdb has only the in-frame clones, and not every one. The sample contains tens of thousands of clones, around 90% of which appear only once. Sequencing was performed on peripheral blood, taken before any cancer treatment. These receptors all come from a man between 40 and 70 years old with stage I squamous cell lung carcinoma. The CDR3 runs from the conserved cysteine through the conserved F or W. D genes are given only for firm matches. Size is stated for part of the rows, as once, few or many counts, or as a class when the clone is expanded.

>-|-|TRBV2|TRBJ2-1
TGTGCCAGCAATCTGATTGCGGGGAGGTCGTTCTTC
CASNLIAGRSFF
>-|TRBD1|TRBV6-1|TRBJ1-5
TGTGCCAGCAGTGAAACGCACAGGGGGCAGCCCCAGCATTTT
CASSETHRGQPQHF
>-|-|TRBV19|TRBJ2-3
TGTGCCAGCGTCTCACAGGGAACAGATACGCAGTATTTT
CASVSQGTDTQYF
>-|TRBD1|TRBV29-1|TRBJ1-2
TGCAGCGTTGATGGGCAGGGGGCGGGTGGCTACACCTTC
CSVDGQGAGGYTF
>-|-|TRBV5-1|TRBJ2-2
TGCGCCAGCAGCTTGCAAGTAGCCGGGGAGCTGTTTTTT
CASSLQVAGELFF
>-|TRBD1|TRBV5-6|TRBJ2-3
TGTGCCAGCAGCTCGACAGGGACCACAGATACGCAGTATTTT
CASSSTGTTDTQYF
>once|-|TRBV7-2|TRBJ1-1
TGTGCCAGCAGCTTATTACAGGTGGGAAGCACTGAAGCTTTCTTT
CASSLLQVGSTEAFF
>few|TRBD2|TRBV2|TRBJ2-1
TGTGCCAGCAGCCGCTCCTCCCGACTAGCGGGGGGGCGGAATGAGCAGTTCTTC
CASSRSSRLAGGRNEQFF
>few|TRBD1|TRBV14|TRBJ1-1
TGTGCCAGCAGCAAGACAGGGCTGAACACTGAAGCTTTCTTT
CASSKTGLNTEAFF
>-|-|TRBV27|TRBJ1-2
TGTGCCAGCAGTTTATCCCGCAGTATTGTAGCTAACTATGGCTACACCTTC
CASSLSRSIVANYGYTF
>-|TRBD1|TRBV7-9|TRBJ1-5
TGTGCCAGCAGCCGGGACAGGGGTCTTCAGCCCCAGCATTTT
CASSRDRGLQPQHF
>-|-|TRBV5-5|TRBJ1-2
TGTGCCAGCAGCTTAGGACAGATTATCTTTGGCTACACCTTC
CASSLGQIIFGYTF
>-|TRBD1|TRBV28|TRBJ1-4
TGTGCCAGTGGGGGGACAGGGGGCCAAGCAACTAATGAAAAACTGTTTTTT
CASGGTGGQATNEKLFF
>-|TRBD1|TRBV6-4|TRBJ2-5
TGTGCCAGCAGCCAATTTCCGGGACAGGGGGCAGAGACCCAGTACTTC
CASSQFPGQGAETQYF
>-|-|TRBV11-2|TRBJ1-4
TGTGCCAGCAGCTTAGACCAGCAGCCGGCCGAGGGTGAAAAACTGTTTTTT
CASSLDQQPAEGEKLFF
>-|-|TRBV2|TRBJ2-6
TGTGCCAGCATCCCTCCCCCAGACGGGGCCAACGTCCTGACTTTC
CASIPPPDGANVLTF
>-|-|TRBV7-2|TRBJ1-3
TGTGCCAGCAGCTTAGGGCCCGTGGCTGGAAACACCATATATTTT
CASSLGPVAGNTIYF
>-|-|TRBV18|TRBJ2-3
TGTGCCAGCTCACCACCGAGTTCAAATACGCAGTATTTT
CASSPPSSNTQYF
>-|TRBD1|TRBV27|TRBJ2-7
TGTGCCAGCAGTTTGCGAGCGGGACAGGGCTCCTACGAGCAGTACTTC
CASSLRAGQGSYEQYF
>-|-|TRBV6-1|TRBJ1-3
TGTGCCAGCATTATACACAGCTCTGGAAACACCATATATTTT
CASIIHSSGNTIYF